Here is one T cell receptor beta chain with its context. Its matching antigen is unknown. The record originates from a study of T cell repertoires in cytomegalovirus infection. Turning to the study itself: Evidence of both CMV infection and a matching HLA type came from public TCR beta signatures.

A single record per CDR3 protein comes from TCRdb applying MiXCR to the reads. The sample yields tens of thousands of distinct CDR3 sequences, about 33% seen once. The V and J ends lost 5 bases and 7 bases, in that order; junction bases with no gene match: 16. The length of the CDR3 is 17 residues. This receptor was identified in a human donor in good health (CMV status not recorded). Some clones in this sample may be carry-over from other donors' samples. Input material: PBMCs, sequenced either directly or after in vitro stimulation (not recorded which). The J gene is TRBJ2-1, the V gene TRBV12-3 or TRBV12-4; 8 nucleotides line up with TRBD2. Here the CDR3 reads CASSPSFGSGEFNEQFF. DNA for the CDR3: TGTGCCAGCAGTCCGTCGTTTGGTAGCGGGGAATTTAATGAGCAGTTCTTC.